This TCR beta chain was sequenced for a study of cytomegalovirus exposure and HLA in healthy donors. General observations from the study: Sequencing likely generated an artifact that appeared as a cluster of highly shared sequence variants. Cytomegalovirus status, reportedly, was diagnosed with high specificity and sensitivity by the classifier.

The CDR3 runs to 12 residues. The germline gives CDR1 ENHRY, CDR2 SYGVKD. V dropped 2 bases and J dropped 5 bases, with 6 bases sitting between them. With 60 Vbeta and 13 Jbeta primers, the PCR was carried out. Some clones are missing from TCRdb's copy, which holds only in-frame ones; the method was immunoSEQ multiplex PCR. The table shows more than 90,000 clones, with 79% occurring only once. Points on this clone: Its target is not known.

The rearrangement links TRBV10-3 to TRBJ2-5, with D perhaps TRBD2 (6 bases). Specimen: PBMCs. The TCR was taken from a woman aged 18-30 years in good health and CMV-seropositive. Here the CDR3 reads CAISEGGETQYF. DNA for the CDR3: TGTGCCATCAGTGAGGGGGGGGAGACCCAGTACTTC.